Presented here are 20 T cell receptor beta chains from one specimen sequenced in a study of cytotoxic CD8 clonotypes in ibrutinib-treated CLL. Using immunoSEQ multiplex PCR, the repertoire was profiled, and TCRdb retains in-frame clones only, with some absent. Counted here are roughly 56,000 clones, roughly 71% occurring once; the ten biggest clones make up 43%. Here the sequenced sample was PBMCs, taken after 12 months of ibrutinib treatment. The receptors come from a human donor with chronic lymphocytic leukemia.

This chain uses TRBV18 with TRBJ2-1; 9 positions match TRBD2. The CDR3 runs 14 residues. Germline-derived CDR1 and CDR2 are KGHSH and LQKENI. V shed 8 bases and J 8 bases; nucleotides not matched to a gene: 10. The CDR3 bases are TGTGCCAGCGGTCAGCGACTAGCGGCCGATGAGCAGTTCTTC. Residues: CASGQRLAADEQFF.

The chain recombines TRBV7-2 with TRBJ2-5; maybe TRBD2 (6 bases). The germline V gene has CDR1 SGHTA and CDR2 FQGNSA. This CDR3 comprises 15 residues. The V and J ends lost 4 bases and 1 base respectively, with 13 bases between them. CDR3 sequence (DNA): TGTGCCAGCAGCTCCCCAGCGGGCGCCCAAGAGACCCAGTACTTC. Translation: CASSSPAGAQETQYF.

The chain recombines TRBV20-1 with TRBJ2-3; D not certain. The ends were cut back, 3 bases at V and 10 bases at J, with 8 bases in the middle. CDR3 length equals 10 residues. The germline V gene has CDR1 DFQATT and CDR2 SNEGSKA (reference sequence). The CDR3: CSASEVAQYF. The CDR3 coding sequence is TGCAGTGCTAGTGAGGTTGCGCAGTATTTT.

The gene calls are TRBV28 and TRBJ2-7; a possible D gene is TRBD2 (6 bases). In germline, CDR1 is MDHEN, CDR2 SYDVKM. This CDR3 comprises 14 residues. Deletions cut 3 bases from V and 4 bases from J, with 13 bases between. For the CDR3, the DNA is TGTGCCAGCAGTTTCGGAGGGCAGCCTTACGAGCAGTACTTC. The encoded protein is CASSFGGQPYEQYF. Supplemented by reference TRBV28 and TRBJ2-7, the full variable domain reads DVKVTQSSRYLVKRTGEKVFLECVQDMDHENMFWYRQDPGLGLRLIYFSYDVKMKEKGDIPEGYSVSREKKERFSLILESASTNQTSMYLCASSFGGQPYEQYFGPGTRLTVT.

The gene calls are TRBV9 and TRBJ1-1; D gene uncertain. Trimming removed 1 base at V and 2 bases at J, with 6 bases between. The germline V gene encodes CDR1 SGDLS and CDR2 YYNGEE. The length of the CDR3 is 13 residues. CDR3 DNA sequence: TGTGCCAGCAGCGTATGGGGTAACACTGAAGCTTTCTTT. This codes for CASSVWGNTEAFF.

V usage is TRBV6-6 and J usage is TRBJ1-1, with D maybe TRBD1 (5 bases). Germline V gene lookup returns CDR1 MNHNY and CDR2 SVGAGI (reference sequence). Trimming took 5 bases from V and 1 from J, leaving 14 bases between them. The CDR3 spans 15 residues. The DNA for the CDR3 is TGTGCCAGCAGTGCCTCCGGGACGGGGAACACTGAAGCTTTCTTT. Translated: CASSASGTGNTEAFF.

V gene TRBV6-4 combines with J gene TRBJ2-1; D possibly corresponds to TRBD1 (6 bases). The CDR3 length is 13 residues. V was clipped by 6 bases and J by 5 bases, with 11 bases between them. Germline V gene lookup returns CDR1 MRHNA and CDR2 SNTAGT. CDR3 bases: TGTGCCAGCAGCCCCGAGGGGGACAATGAGCAGTTCTTC. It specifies CASSPEGDNEQFF.

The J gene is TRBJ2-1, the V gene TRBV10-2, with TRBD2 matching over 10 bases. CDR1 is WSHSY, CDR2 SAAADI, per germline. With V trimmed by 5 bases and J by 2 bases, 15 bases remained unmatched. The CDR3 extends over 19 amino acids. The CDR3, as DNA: TGCGCCAGCAGTACGCTAGCGGGAGCAATCGGAAGGCCCTACAATGAGCAGTTCTTC. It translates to CASSTLAGAIGRPYNEQFF.

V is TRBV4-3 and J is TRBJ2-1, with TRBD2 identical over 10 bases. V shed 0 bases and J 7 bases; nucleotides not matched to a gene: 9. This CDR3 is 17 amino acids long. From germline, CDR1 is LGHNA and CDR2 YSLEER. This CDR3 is CASSQDLPSGRRNEQFF. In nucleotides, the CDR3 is TGCGCCAGCAGCCAAGATCTCCCTAGCGGGAGAAGGAATGAGCAGTTCTTC.

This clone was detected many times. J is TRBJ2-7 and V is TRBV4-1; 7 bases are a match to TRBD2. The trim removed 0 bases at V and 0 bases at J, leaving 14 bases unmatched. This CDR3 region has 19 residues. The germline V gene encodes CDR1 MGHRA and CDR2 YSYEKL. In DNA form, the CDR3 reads TGCGCCAGCAGCCAAGATCTCGGTATTTCGGCTAGCGGCTCCTACGAGCAGTACTTC. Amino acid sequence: CASSQDLGISASGSYEQYF.

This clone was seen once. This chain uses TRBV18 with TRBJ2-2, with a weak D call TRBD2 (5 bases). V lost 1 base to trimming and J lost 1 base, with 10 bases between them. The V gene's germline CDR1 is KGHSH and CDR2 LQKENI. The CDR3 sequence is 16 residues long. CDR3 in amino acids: CASSPLSAGNTGELFF. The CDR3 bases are TGTGCCAGCTCACCACTGTCTGCGGGGAACACCGGGGAGCTGTTTTTT.

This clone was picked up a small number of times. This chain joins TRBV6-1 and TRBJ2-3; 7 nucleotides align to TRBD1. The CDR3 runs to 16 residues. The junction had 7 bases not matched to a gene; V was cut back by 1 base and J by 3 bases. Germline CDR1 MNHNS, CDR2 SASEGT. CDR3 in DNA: TGTGCCAGCAGTGAAGTGCCGACAGGGTGGACAGATACGCAGTATTTT. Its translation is CASSEVPTGWTDTQYF.

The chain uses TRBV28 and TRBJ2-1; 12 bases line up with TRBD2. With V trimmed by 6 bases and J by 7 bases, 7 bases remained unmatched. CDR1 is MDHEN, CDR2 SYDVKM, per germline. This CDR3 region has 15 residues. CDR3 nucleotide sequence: TGTGCCAGCAGACGACTAGCGGGAGTCACGAATGAGCAGTTCTTC. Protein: CASRRLAGVTNEQFF.

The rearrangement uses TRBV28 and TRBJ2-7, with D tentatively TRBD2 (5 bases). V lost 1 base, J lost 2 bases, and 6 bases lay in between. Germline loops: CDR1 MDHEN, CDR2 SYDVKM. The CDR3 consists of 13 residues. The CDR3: CASSLFGTYEQYF. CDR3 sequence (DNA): TGTGCCAGCAGTTTATTCGGGACCTACGAGCAGTACTTC.

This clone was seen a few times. For the CDR3, the DNA is TGTGCCAGCAGTTTTGGTGGGGGCACAGATACGCAGTATTTT. Translation gives CASSFGGGTDTQYF. The chain uses TRBV28 and TRBJ2-3, with no clear D. Trimming took 3 bases from V and 1 from J, leaving 8 bases between them. Germline values: CDR1 MDHEN, CDR2 SYDVKM. The CDR3 totals 14 residues.

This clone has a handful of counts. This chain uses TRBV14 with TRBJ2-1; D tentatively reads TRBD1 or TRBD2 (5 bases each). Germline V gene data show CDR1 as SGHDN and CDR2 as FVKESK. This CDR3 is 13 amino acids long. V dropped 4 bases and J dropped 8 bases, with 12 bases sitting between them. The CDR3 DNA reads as TGTGCCAGCAGCCGATGGTTGGGGGATGAGCAGTTCTTC. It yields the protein CASSRWLGDEQFF.

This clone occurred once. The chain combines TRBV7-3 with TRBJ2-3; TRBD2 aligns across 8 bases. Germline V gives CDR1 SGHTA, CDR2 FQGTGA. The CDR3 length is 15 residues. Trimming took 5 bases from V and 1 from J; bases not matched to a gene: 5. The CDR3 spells CASSSSGMGTDTQYF. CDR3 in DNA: TGTGCCAGCAGCAGTAGCGGGATGGGCACAGATACGCAGTATTTT. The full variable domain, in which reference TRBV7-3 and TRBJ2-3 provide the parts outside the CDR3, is GAGVSQTPSNKVTEKGKYVELRCDPISGHTALYWYRQSLGQGPEFLIYFQGTGAADDSGLPNDRFFAVRPEGSVSTLKIQRTERGDSAVYLCASSSSGMGTDTQYFGPGTRLTVL.

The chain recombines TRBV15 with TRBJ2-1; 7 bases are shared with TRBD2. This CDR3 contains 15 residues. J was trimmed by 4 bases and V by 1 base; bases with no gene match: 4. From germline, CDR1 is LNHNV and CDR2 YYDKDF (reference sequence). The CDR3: CATSRVGGSYNEQFF. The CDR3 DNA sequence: TGTGCCACCAGCAGAGTGGGCGGGAGTTACAATGAGCAGTTCTTC.

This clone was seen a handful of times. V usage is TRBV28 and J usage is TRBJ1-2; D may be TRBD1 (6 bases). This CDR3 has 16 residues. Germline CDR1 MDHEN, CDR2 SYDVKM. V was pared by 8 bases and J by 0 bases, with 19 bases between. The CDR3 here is CASGATTGLTNYGYTF. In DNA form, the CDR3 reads TGTGCCAGCGGTGCAACGACAGGCCTCACTAACTATGGCTACACCTTC.

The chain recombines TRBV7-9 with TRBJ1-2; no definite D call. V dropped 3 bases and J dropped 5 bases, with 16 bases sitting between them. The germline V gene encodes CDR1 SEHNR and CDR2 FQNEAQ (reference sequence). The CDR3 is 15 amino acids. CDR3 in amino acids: CASSLFPTGSYGYTF. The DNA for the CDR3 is TGTGCCAGCAGCTTGTTCCCGACCGGGTCGTATGGCTACACCTTC. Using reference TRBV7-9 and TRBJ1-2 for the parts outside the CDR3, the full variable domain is DTGVSQNPRHKITKRGQNVTFRCDPISEHNRLYWYRQTLGQGPEFLTYFQNEAQLEKSRLLSDRFSAERPKGSFSTLEIQRTEQGDSAMYLCASSLFPTGSYGYTFGSGTRLTVV.